This TCR beta chain is from a study of blood T cell repertoires in COVID-19 (dated by TCRdb to 2020 to 2021). With respect to the entire study: Collaborator samples came from the United States, Italy and Spain and covered acute and convalescent phases of COVID-19. The prospective study material was composed of cDNA or gDNA derived from T cells, B-cell-depleted T cells, or PBMCs. Samples came from the ongoing ImmuneRACE study (first 160 participants) plus 1,254 subjects from 6 global collaborators. Subjects who had been exposed to COVID-19, were actively infected with it, or had recovered from it provided the deeply sampled blood TCRbeta repertoires that made up the dataset. The repertoires were released in a freely available public database meant as a resource for research on the immune response to SARS-CoV-2. The sample metadata nearly always contained a de-identified subject ID, COVID-19 status, age in years and sex. Where HLA class I and class II types were available, the types were taken from metadata supplied by the sample provider, not from assay-based typing.

As for this clone: What antigen it recognizes has not been identified. It has no much larger one-base neighbor in the sample; base qualities were not kept.

Based on the germline V gene, the CDR1 and CDR2 sequences are SNHLY and FYNNEI. V and J are truncated by 6 bases and 5 bases respectively, leaving an intervening sequence of 15 bases. The CDR3 covers 14 residues, taking in both the cysteine and the phenylalanine. Of the read, only the CDR3 DNA is kept; its 42 bases are in frame from base 1. Broad study findings and their caveats: How much clinical and demographic metadata was included differed by source and by participant, and the metadata was provided uncurated.

The collaborating institutions used their own protocols to collect whole blood in K2EDTA tubes. For TCRbeta analysis, collaborators shipped samples as frozen whole blood, isolated PBMCs, or DNA extracted from either of those sample types. The immunoSEQ Assay, a bias-controlled multiplex PCR, was used to amplify TCRbeta CDR3 regions from genomic DNA. Per the source publication's procedure: Within the assay, amplification of reference gene primers was used to estimate how many nucleated cells each sample contained. To quantify the absolute abundance of each unique TCRbeta CDR3 rearrangement, sequence reads were collapsed and filtered. For each sample, productive Simpson clonality was calculated by taking the square root of Simpson's diversity index across productive rearrangements. Drawn from immuneACCESS, this table holds only the in-frame rearrangements with V and J called that TCRdb kept. Clones are partly lost; checked studies trace under half to an unresolved V gene and leave the rest unexplained. The V and J calls and clone size come from that table; D and trimming were worked out from the DNA. This sample lists approximately 210,000 clones; 84% were detected once. The ten largest clones add up to approximately 8% of the sample.

The sequence derives from a woman aged 45-59 years with active or convalescent COVID-19. The specimen was peripheral blood. The rearrangement joined TRBV2 to TRBJ2-3; the D gene is possibly TRBD1, with 6 bases matching. The CDR3 has the sequence CASREILGGDTQYF. In nucleotide form, the sequence is TGTGCCAGCAGGGAGATTCTAGGGGGAGATACGCAGTATTTT.